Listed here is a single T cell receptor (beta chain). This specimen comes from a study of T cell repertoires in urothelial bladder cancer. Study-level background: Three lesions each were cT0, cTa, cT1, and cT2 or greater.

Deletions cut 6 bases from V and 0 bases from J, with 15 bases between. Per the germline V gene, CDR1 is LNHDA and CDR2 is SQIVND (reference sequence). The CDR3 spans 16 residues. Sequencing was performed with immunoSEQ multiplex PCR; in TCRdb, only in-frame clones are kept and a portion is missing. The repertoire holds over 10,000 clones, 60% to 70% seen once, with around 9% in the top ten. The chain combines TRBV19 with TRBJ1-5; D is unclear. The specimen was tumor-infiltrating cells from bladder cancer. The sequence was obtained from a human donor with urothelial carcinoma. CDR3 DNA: TGTGCCAGTAGAGACCGCGCAGATTATAGCAATCAGCCCCAGCATTTT. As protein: CASRDRADYSNQPQHF.